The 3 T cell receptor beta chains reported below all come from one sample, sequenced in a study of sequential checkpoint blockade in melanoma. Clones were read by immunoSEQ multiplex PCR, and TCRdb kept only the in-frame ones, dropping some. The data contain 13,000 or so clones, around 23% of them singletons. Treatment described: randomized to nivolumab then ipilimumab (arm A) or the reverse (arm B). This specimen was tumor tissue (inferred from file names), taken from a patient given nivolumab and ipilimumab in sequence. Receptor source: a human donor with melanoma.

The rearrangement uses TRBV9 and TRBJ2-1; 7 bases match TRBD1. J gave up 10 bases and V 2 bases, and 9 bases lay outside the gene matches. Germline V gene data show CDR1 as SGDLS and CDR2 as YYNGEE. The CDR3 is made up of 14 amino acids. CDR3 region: CASSVADRVSEQFF. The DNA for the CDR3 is TGTGCCAGCAGCGTCGCCGACAGGGTGTCAGAGCAGTTCTTC.

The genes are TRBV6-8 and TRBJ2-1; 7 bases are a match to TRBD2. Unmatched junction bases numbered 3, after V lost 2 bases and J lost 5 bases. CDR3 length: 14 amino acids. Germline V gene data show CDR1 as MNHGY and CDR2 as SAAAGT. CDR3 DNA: TGTGCCAGCAGTTACCAAAGCGGGGACAATGAGCAGTTCTTC. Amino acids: CASSYQSGDNEQFF.

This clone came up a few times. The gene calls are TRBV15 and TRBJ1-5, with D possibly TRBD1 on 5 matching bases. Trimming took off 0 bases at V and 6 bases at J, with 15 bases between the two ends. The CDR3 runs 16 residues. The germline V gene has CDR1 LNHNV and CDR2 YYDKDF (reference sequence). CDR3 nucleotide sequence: TGTGCCACCAGCAGAGAGTCAGGGCGGGGGGGTCAGCCCCAGCATTTT. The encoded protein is CATSRESGRGGQPQHF.